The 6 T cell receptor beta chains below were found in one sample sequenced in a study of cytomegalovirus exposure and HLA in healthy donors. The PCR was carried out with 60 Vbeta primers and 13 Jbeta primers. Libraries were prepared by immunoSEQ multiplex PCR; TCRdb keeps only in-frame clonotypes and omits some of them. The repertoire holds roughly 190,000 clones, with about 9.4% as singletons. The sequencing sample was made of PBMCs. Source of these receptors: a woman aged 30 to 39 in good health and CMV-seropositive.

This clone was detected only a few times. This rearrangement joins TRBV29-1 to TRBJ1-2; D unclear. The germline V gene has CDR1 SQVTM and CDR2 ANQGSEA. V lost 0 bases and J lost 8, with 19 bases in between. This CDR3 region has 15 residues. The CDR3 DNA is TGCAGCGTTGAAGATACGCCCAACTCATTCCCCGGCTACACCTTC. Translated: CSVEDTPNSFPGYTF.

The CDR3 nucleotides read TGCGCCAGCAGTGAGAGGGGTTTAGTAGCCAAAAACATTCAGTACTTC. This sequence encodes CASSERGLVAKNIQYF. The genes are TRBV10-2 and TRBJ2-4; perhaps TRBD1 as D (5 bases). V lost 2 bases to trimming and J lost 0 bases, with 11 bases between them. The CDR3 spans 16 residues. Germline values: CDR1 WSHSY, CDR2 SAAADI.

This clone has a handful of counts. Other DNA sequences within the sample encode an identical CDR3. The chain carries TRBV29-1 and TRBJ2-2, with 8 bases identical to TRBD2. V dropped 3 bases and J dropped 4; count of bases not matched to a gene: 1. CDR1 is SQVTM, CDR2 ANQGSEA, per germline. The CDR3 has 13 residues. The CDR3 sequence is CSVDRGGTGELFF. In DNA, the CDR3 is TGCAGCGTTGACCGGGGGGGCACCGGGGAGCTGTTTTTT.

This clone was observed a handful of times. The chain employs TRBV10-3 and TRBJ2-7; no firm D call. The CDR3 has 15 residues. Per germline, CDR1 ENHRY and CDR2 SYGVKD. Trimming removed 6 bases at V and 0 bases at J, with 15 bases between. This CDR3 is CAISPLTPSSYEQYF. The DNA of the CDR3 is TGTGCCATCAGCCCTTTAACACCTAGCTCCTACGAGCAGTACTTC.

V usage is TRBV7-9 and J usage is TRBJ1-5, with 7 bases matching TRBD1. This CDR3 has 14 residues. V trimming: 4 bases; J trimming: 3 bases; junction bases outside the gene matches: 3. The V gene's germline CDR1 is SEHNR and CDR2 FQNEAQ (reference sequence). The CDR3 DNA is TGTGCCAGCAGCTCACAGGGGACCAATCAGCCCCAGCATTTT. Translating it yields CASSSQGTNQPQHF.

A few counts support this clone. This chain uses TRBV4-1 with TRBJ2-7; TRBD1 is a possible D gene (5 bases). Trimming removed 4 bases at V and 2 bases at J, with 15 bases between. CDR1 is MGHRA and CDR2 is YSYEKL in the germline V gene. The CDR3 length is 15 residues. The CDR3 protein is CASSLYSDSTYEQYF. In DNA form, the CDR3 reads TGCGCCAGCAGCCTCTACTCTGACAGCACCTACGAGCAGTACTTC.